This is a list of T cell receptor beta chains from one sample in a study of blood T cell repertoires in COVID-19. The table came from immunoSEQ multiplex PCR; TCRdb's copy has only in-frame clones and leaves some out. In the table there are over 85,000 clones, 88% of which are singletons. The sample taken for sequencing was peripheral blood. The receptors stem from a woman aged 45-59 years with acute or convalescent COVID-19. Both conserved end residues are part of each CDR3. Clone size is stated in some rows and not others, as once, few, many or a class when expanded.

clone size: -
V gene: TRBV6-5
CDR3 protein: CASTQGAANTEAFF

clone size: -
V gene: TRBV11-3
CDR3 protein: CASSPPGRAQDTQYF

clone size: once
V gene: TRBV5-1
CDR3 protein: CASSVMGGSVSGANVLTF

clone size: -
V gene: TRBV5-1
CDR3 protein: CASSLGAGGRGEQYF

clone size: -
V gene: TRBV19
CDR3 protein: CASSILVAGVNEQFF

clone size: -
V gene: TRBV29-1
CDR3 protein: CSVEGGRKTEAFF

clone size: -
V gene: TRBV5-1
CDR3 protein: CASSLAAGLSYEQYF

clone size: once
V gene: TRBV18
CDR3 protein: CASSPLEGRTGELFF

clone size: -
V gene: TRBV19
CDR3 protein: CASSMVEGTGELSNQPQHF

clone size: once
V gene: TRBV2
CDR3 protein: CASSLRGPMNTEAFF

clone size: -
V gene: TRBV3-1/TRBV3-2
CDR3 protein: CASSLSYYEQFF

clone size: -
V gene: TRBV29-1
CDR3 protein: CSVPAGTPHNGYTF

clone size: -
V gene: TRBV28
CDR3 protein: CASSRRSGLSFF

clone size: -
V gene: TRBV25-1
CDR3 protein: CASRPTGYYGYTF

clone size: -
V gene: TRBV5-1
CDR3 protein: CASSLLAGEADTQYF

clone size: -
V gene: TRBV2
CDR3 protein: CASSERVTEAFF

clone size: -
V gene: TRBV11-2
CDR3 protein: CASSLGDSGIGYEQYF

clone size: -
V gene: TRBV10-1
CDR3 protein: CASSESRGTQAFF

clone size: -
V gene: TRBV7-9
CDR3 protein: CASSLVGLAVYNEQFF

clone size: -
V gene: TRBV2
CDR3 protein: CASRGTSGEETQYF

clone size: -
V gene: TRBV18
CDR3 protein: CASSPHPQGDQPQHF

clone size: -
V gene: TRBV10-2
CDR3 protein: CASSDGGRGHNGELFF

clone size: -
V gene: TRBV19
CDR3 protein: CASSIGPDGYTF

clone size: -
V gene: TRBV28
CDR3 protein: CAVRDRDRAEQYF

clone size: -
V gene: TRBV27
CDR3 protein: CATSYGLADEQFF

clone size: -
V gene: TRBV5-1
CDR3 protein: CASGQGLLDTEAFF

clone size: once
V gene: TRBV6-6
CDR3 protein: CASSTGRTLYNSPLHF

clone size: -
V gene: TRBV3-1/TRBV3-2
CDR3 protein: CASSQDRDRGRDGYTF

clone size: -
V gene: TRBV28
CDR3 protein: CASSFLPVGTEAFF

clone size: -
V gene: TRBV29-1
CDR3 protein: CSVGSLNRLKNTEAFF

clone size: -
V gene: TRBV5-1
CDR3 protein: CASSPPRTAINEQFF

clone size: -
V gene: TRBV10-2
CDR3 protein: CARSTEYNSPLHF

clone size: -
V gene: TRBV5-1
CDR3 protein: CASSSGTSGFTDTQYF

clone size: once
V gene: TRBV24-1
CDR3 protein: CATSADPGLWQFF

clone size: -
V gene: TRBV29-1
CDR3 protein: CSVGGPRVHNEQFF

clone size: -
V gene: TRBV27
CDR3 protein: CASSLGDYRLYEQYF

clone size: -
V gene: TRBV6-5
CDR3 protein: CASKKTGTGGEKLFF

clone size: -
V gene: TRBV3-1/TRBV3-2
CDR3 protein: CASSLRQGPGEQYF

clone size: -
V gene: TRBV19
CDR3 protein: CASSHSRFGNEQFF

clone size: once
V gene: TRBV5-4
CDR3 protein: CASSFSSGRTTGELFF

clone size: -
V gene: TRBV21-1
CDR3 protein: CASSIPGGTSGRDQTYEQYF

clone size: -
V gene: TRBV7-9
CDR3 protein: CASSSRAGINGYTF

clone size: -
V gene: TRBV15
CDR3 protein: CATSRVSGNSYEQYF

clone size: -
V gene: TRBV18
CDR3 protein: CASSPLLAGTYNEQFF

clone size: -
V gene: TRBV7-9
CDR3 protein: CASSSPASLNEKLFF

clone size: -
V gene: TRBV28
CDR3 protein: CASSRGDVAGATDTQYF

clone size: -
V gene: TRBV5-6
CDR3 protein: CASSLRRGLGNTIYF

clone size: -
V gene: TRBV3-1/TRBV3-2
CDR3 protein: CASSRGTSGGTDTQYF

clone size: -
V gene: TRBV3-1/TRBV3-2
CDR3 protein: CASSQDSASGSYEQYF

clone size: -
V gene: TRBV12-3/TRBV12-4
CDR3 protein: CASSPGTGGEQYF

clone size: -
V gene: TRBV3-1/TRBV3-2
CDR3 protein: CASSPRGGGQPQHF

clone size: -
V gene: TRBV30
CDR3 protein: CAWSPGDSSITDTQYF

clone size: -
V gene: TRBV24-1
CDR3 protein: CATSDFGTAADTQYF

clone size: -
V gene: TRBV2
CDR3 protein: CASSAGTGAPGQPQHF

clone size: -
V gene: TRBV5-1
CDR3 protein: CASSLTWTGWYTEAFF

clone size: -
V gene: TRBV24-1
CDR3 protein: CATSDPTTGSGNTIYF

clone size: -
V gene: TRBV3-1/TRBV3-2
CDR3 protein: CASSQGQQLNQPQHF